This T cell receptor (beta chain) is from a study of metastatic and nonmetastatic thyroid tumors. As processed by the authors: Clinicopathological groups of papillary thyroid cancer showed CDR3 differences that were used to build a distant-metastasis classifier. TCRdb redid the clone calls on the PCR reads using MiXCR. The V and J calls here are based on TCRdb, not the publication. The table has tens of thousands of clones, over 10% seen once. The CDR3 covers 17 residues. Germline CDR1 and CDR2: SGHNT and YYREEE (reference sequence). With V trimmed by 3 bases and J by 6 bases, 14 bases remained unmatched. This clone was observed at least ten times. No treatment of any kind had been given to any patient before thyroid surgery.

This TCR was sampled from a female donor with papillary thyroid cancer or a benign thyroid nodule (not recorded which). Some clones in this sample may be carry-over from other donors' samples. The source material was blood. The V call is TRBV5-4, the J call TRBJ2-3; 9 bases align to TRBD2. CDR3 sequence: CASSSVIAGVFSDTQYF. The DNA of the CDR3 is TGTGCCAGCAGCTCGGTAATAGCGGGAGTTTTTTCGGATACGCAGTATTTT.